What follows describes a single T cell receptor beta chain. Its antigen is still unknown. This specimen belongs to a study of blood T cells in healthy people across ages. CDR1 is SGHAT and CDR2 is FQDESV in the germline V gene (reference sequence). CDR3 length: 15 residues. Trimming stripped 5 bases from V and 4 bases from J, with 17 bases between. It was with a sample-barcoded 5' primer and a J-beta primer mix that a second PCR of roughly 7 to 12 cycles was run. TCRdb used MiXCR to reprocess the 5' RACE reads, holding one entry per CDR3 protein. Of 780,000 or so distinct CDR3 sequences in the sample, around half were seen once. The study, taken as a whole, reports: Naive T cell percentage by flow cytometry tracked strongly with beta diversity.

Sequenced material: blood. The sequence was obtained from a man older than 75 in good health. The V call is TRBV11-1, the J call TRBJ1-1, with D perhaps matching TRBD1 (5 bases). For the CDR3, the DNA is TGTGCCAGCAGCCCCTATCGTGGGGGGGGCACTGAAGCTTTCTTT. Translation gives CASSPYRGGGTEAFF. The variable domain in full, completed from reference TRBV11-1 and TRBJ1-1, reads EAEVAQSPRYKITEKSQAVAFWCDPISGHATLYWYRQILGQGPELLVQFQDESVVDDSQLPKDRFSAERLKGVDSTLKIQPAELGDSAMYLCASSPYRGGGTEAFFGQGTRLTVV.